This TCR beta chain stems from a study of control samples from healthy donors and cancer patients. The protocol was immunoSEQ multiplex PCR, while the TCRdb copy is restricted to in-frame clones and leaves out a portion. Among tens of thousands of clones listed, around 84% were seen once. By share of the sample, this clone is large (0.1 to 1%). With 5 bases clipped from V and 1 base from J, the junction kept 5 bases outside the gene matches. Germline V lookup: CDR1 SSHAT, CDR2 FNYEAQ (reference sequence). The CDR3 covers 14 residues. The sample consisted of PBMCs. This chain joins TRBV7-7 and TRBJ2-7; 7 bases align to TRBD1. The TCR was taken from a woman between 45 and 65 years old with lung cancer. The DNA of the CDR3 is TGTGCCAGCAGCCCCGACAGGGAATCCTACGAGCAGTACTTC. This codes for CASSPDRESYEQYF.